The clone carrying this T cell receptor beta chain was recorded a few times. The source of the sample is a study of blood T cell repertoires in COVID-19. Study-wide background: Donors in the United States, Italy and Spain gave samples during acute or convalescent COVID-19. PBMCs, B-cell-depleted T cells, or T cells provided the cDNA or gDNA that made up the material.

Original data processing: Using reference gene primer amplification, nucleated cell counts were estimated. Clones were read by immunoSEQ multiplex PCR, and TCRdb kept only the in-frame ones, dropping some. The DNA was the basis for D and trimming; V, J and clone size are from that table. The sample carries some 270,000 clones, roughly nine tenths recorded once. V was shortened by 0 bases and J by 6 bases, with 6 bases between the two germline ends. CDR1 is ENHRY, CDR2 SYGVKD, per germline. The CDR3 consists of 14 residues. Material for sequencing was peripheral blood. The receptor comes from a woman aged 40 to 50 who had recovered from COVID-19. The chain employs TRBV10-3 and TRBJ1-6, with D tentatively TRBD1 (5 bases). The CDR3 coding sequence is TGTGCCATCAGTGAGTCCGGGGGTAATTCACCCCTCCACTTT. Translation: CAISESGGNSPLHF.